This is a list of T cell receptor beta chains from one sample in a study of blood T cell repertoires in COVID-19. Repertoires were generated with immunoSEQ multiplex PCR, while TCRdb's copy carries only in-frame clones and drops some. The sample consists of a few hundred thousand clones, 70% to 90% of them appearing once. Sequenced input: PBMCs or T cells enriched from blood (not recorded which). The receptors come from a woman aged 50 to 60 who had been exposed to COVID-19. Each CDR3 is given with its conserved first and last residue. The D gene is left open where the match is weak. The size field is filled for only some rows; it gives once, few, many or a size class.

clone size	D gene	V gene	J gene	CDR3 protein	CDR3 DNA
-	TRBD2	TRBV5-1	TRBJ2-1	CASSLVPSGGLDEQFF	TGCGCCAGCAGCTTGGTCCCTAGCGGGGGGCTGGATGAGCAGTTCTTC
-	TRBD2	TRBV5-1	TRBJ2-3	CASSPSSGATDTQYF	TGCGCCAGCAGTCCAAGTAGCGGGGCCACAGATACGCAGTATTTT
-	TRBD2	TRBV11-2	TRBJ2-5	CASSPYSSGAAGTQYF	TGTGCCAGCAGCCCATATTCCAGCGGGGCGGCAGGGACCCAGTACTTC
-	-	TRBV30	TRBJ1-2	CAWSVPQQGLLIYGYTF	TGTGCCTGGAGTGTACCTCAACAGGGTTTGTTGATATATGGCTACACCTTC
-	-	TRBV5-1	TRBJ1-4	CASSLPRSSVQGSEKLFF	TGCGCCAGCAGCCTCCCCCGTTCGTCTGTGCAGGGTAGTGAAAAACTGTTTTTT
once	TRBD1	TRBV2	TRBJ2-3	CASIGQGGDTQYF	TGTGCCAGCATCGGACAGGGGGGCGATACGCAGTATTTT
-	TRBD1	TRBV28	TRBJ1-5	CASSGQGASQPQHF	TGTGCCAGCAGTGGACAGGGGGCAAGCCAGCCCCAGCATTTT
once	TRBD1	TRBV7-4	TRBJ2-2	CASSPEDRGPGVTGELFF	TGTGCCAGCAGCCCCGAAGACAGGGGACCCGGAGTCACCGGGGAGCTGTTTTTT
few	TRBD2	TRBV5-4	TRBJ2-2	CASSPTSMPGELFF	TGTGCCAGCAGCCCGACTAGCATGCCCGGGGAGCTGTTTTTT
-	-	TRBV7-2	TRBJ2-1	CASSRDNNEQFF	TGTGCCAGCAGCCGGGACAACAATGAGCAGTTCTTC
-	-	TRBV7-9	TRBJ2-3	CASSSPGGDTQYF	TGTGCCAGCAGCTCTCCCGGTGGAGATACGCAGTATTTT
-	-	TRBV5-1	TRBJ2-3	CASSLTGWDTQYF	TGCGCCAGCAGCTTGACGGGGTGGGATACGCAGTATTTT
-	TRBD1	TRBV19	TRBJ1-4	CASSKGPNSGGTNEKLFF	TGTGCCAGTAGTAAGGGCCCTAACTCAGGGGGCACTAATGAAAAACTGTTTTTT
-	-	TRBV2	TRBJ1-5	CASSHFPGKGGQPQHF	TGTGCCAGCAGTCACTTTCCAGGCAAGGGAGGGCAGCCCCAGCATTTT